These 11 T cell receptor beta chains share one sample of origin, sequenced in a study of blood T cell repertoires in COVID-19. TCRdb keeps only in-frame clones here, not all; method: immunoSEQ multiplex PCR. The profile shows around 140,000 clones, 87% of them singletons. The sample was peripheral blood. These receptors all come from a middle-aged man who had recovered from COVID-19.

The CDR3 protein is CASRSSLNTEAFF. The CDR3 bases are TGTGCCAGCAGAAGTAGCTTGAACACTGAAGCTTTCTTT. The chain carries TRBV27 and TRBJ1-1; D unresolved. The CDR3 consists of 13 residues. Trimming removed 6 bases from V and 0 bases from J, with 8 bases in between. CDR1 and CDR2 from the germline V gene are MNHEY and SMNVEV (reference sequence).

This chain joins TRBV19 and TRBJ1-2; TRBD1 might be the D (5 bases). The ends were cut back, 4 bases at V and 4 bases at J, with 16 bases in the middle. Germline lookup yields CDR1 LNHDA and CDR2 SQIVND (reference sequence). There are 15 residues in the CDR3. The CDR3 DNA reads TGTGCCAGTAGTACCTGGACAAGGGAACCCTATGGCTACACCTTC. Its protein is CASSTWTREPYGYTF.

This clone appeared a single time. CDR3 DNA: TGTGCCAGCAGCTTGGGTGGGCAGCGGGCCGGTTTGCGATACACCTTC. Translating it yields CASSLGGQRAGLRYTF. This chain joins TRBV5-4 and TRBJ1-2; D unclear. V was cut by 0 bases and J by 11 bases, with 23 bases left in between. The CDR3 sequence is 16 residues long. CDR1 is SGHNT, CDR2 YYREEE, per germline (reference sequence).

The chain is built from TRBV19 and TRBJ2-7, with no clear D. The V and J ends lost 3 bases and 2 bases respectively, with 11 bases between them. Germline CDR1 reads LNHDA; CDR2 reads SQIVND (reference sequence). This CDR3 region has 14 residues. The CDR3 nucleotides read TGTGCCAGTAGTATCTCCGTCGCGGCCTACGAGCAGTACTTC. Amino acid sequence: CASSISVAAYEQYF. The full variable domain, completed using reference TRBV19 and TRBJ2-7, is DGGITQSPKYLFRKEGQNVTLSCEQNLNHDAMYWYRQDPGQGLRLIYYSQIVNDFQKGDIAEGYSVSREKKESFPLTVTSAQKNPTAFYLCASSISVAAYEQYFGPGTRLTVT.

The DNA of the CDR3 is TGTGCCAGCAGCTTAGATTATGGGGCAGGGGGAAGTGGCTACACCTTC. Residues: CASSLDYGAGGSGYTF. The genes are TRBV11-2 and TRBJ1-2; 7 positions agree with TRBD1. CDR1 and CDR2 (germline): SGHAT, FQNNGV. The V and J ends lost 0 bases and 7 bases, in that order; junction bases with no gene match: 11. The CDR3 is 16 residues long.

The J gene is TRBJ2-7, the V gene TRBV7-6, with 10 positions matching TRBD2. J lost 5 bases, V lost 1 base, and 11 bases had no gene match. Germline V gene data show CDR1 as SGHVS and CDR2 as FNYEAQ. There are 17 residues in the CDR3. Written as DNA, the CDR3 is TGTGCCAGCAGCTTAGTTGCCGGGTGGACTAGCGGAGACGAGCAGTACTTC. It specifies CASSLVAGWTSGDEQYF.

The count of this clone is one. The V and J genes are TRBV6-5 and TRBJ2-7, with D hard to call. The germline V gene encodes CDR1 MNHEY and CDR2 SVGAGI. The CDR3 length is 15 residues. The V end lost 0 bases, the J end lost 2 bases, and 11 bases lay between the germline ends. The CDR3 DNA follows: TGTGCCAGCAGTTACTCCTTGGAGATTCCCTACGAGCAGTACTTC. Translation gives CASSYSLEIPYEQYF.

In DNA, the CDR3 is TGTGCCAGCACTCCGGGACAGATCTATGGCTACACCTTC. This codes for CASTPGQIYGYTF. The genes are TRBV6-5 and TRBJ1-2; 7 nucleotides align to TRBD1. Germline loops: CDR1 MNHEY, CDR2 SVGAGI. With V trimmed by 7 bases and J by 4 bases, 6 bases remained unmatched. This CDR3 spans 13 amino acids.

The genes are TRBV29-1 and TRBJ2-5, with D possibly matching TRBD2 (6 bases). The CDR3 runs 13 residues. Germline V gene lookup returns CDR1 SQVTM and CDR2 ANQGSEA. Trimming pared 7 bases from V and 1 base from J, leaving 13 bases between. CDR3 in amino acids: CSAPGVGQETQYF. The DNA for the CDR3 is TGCAGCGCACCGGGGGTAGGCCAAGAGACCCAGTACTTC.

This chain joins TRBV5-4 and TRBJ2-5, with D tentatively TRBD1 (6 bases). The V end was cut by 0 bases, the J end by 5 bases, with 11 bases between. Germline V CDR1 and CDR2: SGHNT, YYREEE (reference sequence). The CDR3 is 14 residues long. The CDR3 DNA reads as TGTGCCAGCAGCTTGGAGGGGGAGATGGAGACCCAGTACTTC. Translating it yields CASSLEGEMETQYF. Based on the CDR3 plus reference TRBV5-4 and TRBJ2-5, the full variable domain is ETGVTQSPTHLIKTRGQQVTLRCSSQSGHNTVSWYQQALGQGPQFIFQYYREEENGRGNFPPRFSGLQFPNYSSELNVNALELDDSALYLCASSLEGEMETQYFGPGTRLLVL.

The rearrangement links TRBV11-2 to TRBJ2-7, with D maybe TRBD1 (6 bases). Germline loops: CDR1 SGHAT, CDR2 FQNNGV. CDR3 size: 15 residues. The V end was cut by 1 base, the J end by 1 base, with 11 bases between. This CDR3 reads CASSLGYRDSYEQYF. CDR3 sequence (DNA): TGTGCCAGCAGCTTAGGTTACAGGGATTCCTACGAGCAGTACTTC.